These T cell receptor beta chains were read from a single sample in a study of blood T cells in healthy people across ages. TCRdb used MiXCR to reprocess the 5' RACE reads, holding one entry per CDR3 protein. The repertoire includes about 1.4 million distinct CDR3 sequences, around 55% of them detected once, and 6.5% to 8.5% sits in the top ten. The sequenced sample was blood. The receptors come from a man aged 18 to 30 in good health. Both conserved end residues are part of each CDR3. A D gene is named only where the DNA matches it firmly. Clone size is shown for a subset of rows, as once, few, many or a class of expanded clone.

V	J	D	size	DNA	CDR3
TRBV6-2/TRBV6-3	TRBJ1-1	TRBD1	.	TGTGCCAGCAGCTCGATACACTGGGACAGGGGTATGAACACTGAAGCTTTCTTT	CASSSIHWDRGMNTEAFF
TRBV7-8	TRBJ1-2	TRBD1	.	TGTGCCAGCAGCCCCGACAGGGGATGGGATGGCTACACCTTC	CASSPDRGWDGYTF
TRBV10-3	TRBJ2-3	.	few	TGTGCCATCAGTGAGTCCCCCCGGGATATCACAGATACGCAGTATTTT	CAISESPRDITDTQYF
TRBV29-1	TRBJ2-2	TRBD1	.	TGCAGCGTTACAGGGGATGCGAACACCGGGGAGCTGTTTTTT	CSVTGDANTGELFF
TRBV29-1	TRBJ2-2	TRBD2	.	TGCAGCGTTGAAAGGTCTCTAGCGGGAGTCAACACCGGGGAGCTGTTTTTT	CSVERSLAGVNTGELFF
TRBV7-6	TRBJ2-3	TRBD1	.	TGTGCCAGCAGCTTGGACAGGGGACGAGATACGCAGTATTTT	CASSLDRGRDTQYF
TRBV4-3	TRBJ2-1	.	.	TGCGCCAGCAGCCCCCAGGAGGCGGGACACAATGAGCAGTTCTTC	CASSPQEAGHNEQFF
TRBV6-4	TRBJ1-5	.	.	TGTGCCAGCAGTGATAATAGCAATCAGCCCCAGCATTTT	CASSDNSNQPQHF
TRBV12-3/TRBV12-4	TRBJ1-3	.	once	TGTGCCAGCAGTTTAGGCTGGGACGGCTCCTCTGGAAACACCATATATTTT	CASSLGWDGSSGNTIYF
TRBV5-1	TRBJ1-1	.	.	TGCGCCAGCAGCGCCGGACTCCTTGGGAACACTGAAGCTTTCTTT	CASSAGLLGNTEAFF
TRBV7-9	TRBJ1-2	TRBD1	few	TGTGCCAGCTCCGGGACAGGGGCGGTTGGCTACACCTTC	CASSGTGAVGYTF
TRBV6-6	TRBJ2-2	TRBD2	.	TGTGCCAGCAGTCAAACCCGGACTAGCGGGGCGACCGGGGAGCTGTTTTTT	CASSQTRTSGATGELFF
TRBV2	TRBJ1-6	.	.	TGTGCCAGCAACCCCGGGTATAATTCACCCCTCCACTTT	CASNPGYNSPLHF
TRBV28	TRBJ1-2	.	.	TGTGCCAGCAGATTAGCCGGGACCAGGGATGGCTACACCTTC	CASRLAGTRDGYTF
TRBV20-1	TRBJ2-7	TRBD2	once	TGCAGTGCTGGGGGCGGGGGGGCTTCCTACGAGCAGTACTTC	CSAGGGGASYEQYF
TRBV6-5	TRBJ2-1	.	.	TGTGCCAGCAGACGAACTGGACCCGAATCCTACAATGAGCAGTTCTTC	CASRRTGPESYNEQFF
TRBV6-2/TRBV6-3	TRBJ2-1	.	.	TGTGCCAGCAGTTACTCGTCTAGATCTGAGCAGTTCTTC	CASSYSSRSEQFF
TRBV13	TRBJ1-1	.	few	TGTGCCAGCAGCTTACGCCAGGGTGAAACTGAAGCTTTCTTT	CASSLRQGETEAFF
TRBV21-1	TRBJ1-4	.	few	TGTGCCAGCAGCACTCGACAGGTTTTAGATGAAAAACTGTTTTTT	CASSTRQVLDEKLFF
TRBV29-1	TRBJ2-7	.	.	TGCAGCGTTCATTCTGAATACGAGCAGTACTTC	CSVHSEYEQYF
TRBV4-3	TRBJ2-5	.	.	TGCGCCAGCAGCCAAGTCTGGCGGGAAGAGACCCAGTACTTC	CASSQVWREETQYF
TRBV5-6	TRBJ2-7	TRBD2	few	TGTGCCAGCAGTTTTGTAGGCGGGGGTGTATACGAGCAGTACTTC	CASSFVGGGVYEQYF
TRBV29-1	TRBJ2-7	.	few	TGCAGCGTTGAGTGGGGGACCTACAATGAGCAGTACTTC	CSVEWGTYNEQYF
TRBV7-9	TRBJ2-3	.	.	TGTGCCAGCTCGCCTCGGGCGGGGACAGATACGCAGTATTTT	CASSPRAGTDTQYF
TRBV20-1	TRBJ2-1	TRBD2	.	TGCAGTGCTAGAGATTTTCGTAGCGGGCTGTACAATGAGCAGTTCTTC	CSARDFRSGLYNEQFF
TRBV4-1	TRBJ2-7	.	.	TGCGCCAGCAGCCAAGCTACAGGGCTAAATACCCAGCAGTACTTC	CASSQATGLNTQQYF
TRBV18	TRBJ2-2	.	.	TGTGCCAGCTCACCAGAGGATTGGAACACCGGGGAGCTGTTTTTT	CASSPEDWNTGELFF
TRBV27	TRBJ1-5	.	.	TGTGCCAGCATGGAAGCAGGCACAGGGCCCCAGCATTTT	CASMEAGTGPQHF
TRBV9	TRBJ2-1	.	few	TGTGCCAGCAGCGTAGGGTACGCCGGGGGTGAGCAGTTCTTC	CASSVGYAGGEQFF
TRBV5-1	TRBJ2-2	.	.	TGCGCCAGCAGCTTCCACCAGGACAGAACGAACACCGGGGAGCTGTTTTTT	CASSFHQDRTNTGELFF
TRBV12-3/TRBV12-4	TRBJ1-2	.	.	TGTGCCAGCCTCCTAGGGCACTATGGCTACACCTTC	CASLLGHYGYTF
TRBV7-8	TRBJ2-7	.	few	TGTGCCAGCAGCTTAGCCCCGGGTCGAACCTACGAGCAGTACTTC	CASSLAPGRTYEQYF
TRBV7-2	TRBJ2-4	.	few	TGTGCCAGCGAACCCCCTCTCGAGCACATTCAGTACTTC	CASEPPLEHIQYF
TRBV7-9	TRBJ2-5	.	.	TGTGCCAGCAGCCTATGGGACATCGAAGAGACCCAGTACTTC	CASSLWDIEETQYF
TRBV20-1	TRBJ2-4	.	.	TGCGGTGCTCTTCCCCTCCGTCTCACCCTGGAGGGAGCCAAAAACATTCAGTACTTC	CGALPLRLTLEGAKNIQYF
TRBV7-8	TRBJ2-1	TRBD2	.	TGTGCCGGCAGCAGTAAGCGGGAGACCTACAATGAGCAGTTCTTC	CAGSSKRETYNEQFF
TRBV5-1	TRBJ2-3	.	.	TGCGCCAGCAGCTTGGTAACGGAGGGAGAGGTAGGAGATACGCAGTATTTT	CASSLVTEGEVGDTQYF
TRBV15	TRBJ2-3	.	once	TGTGCCACCAGCACCCCAAGAGAGTCTAGCACAGATACGCAGTATTTT	CATSTPRESSTDTQYF
TRBV4-2	TRBJ2-1	.	.	TGTGCCAGCAGCCAAGATGGGTGGGAGGTGAGGTCCAATGAGCAGTTCTTC	CASSQDGWEVRSNEQFF
TRBV28	TRBJ1-5	.	few	TGTGCCAGCAGTATGGGCCTCTATAGCAATCAGCCCCAGCATTTT	CASSMGLYSNQPQHF
TRBV4-3	TRBJ2-7	.	.	TGCGCCAGCAGCCAAGAATCCGGCAGGGGTATCGGGCAGTACTTC	CASSQESGRGIGQYF
TRBV29-1	TRBJ2-7	TRBD2	.	TGCAGCGTTGAAGATCCGAGCGGGGGCTCCTCCTACGAGCAGTACTTC	CSVEDPSGGSSYEQYF
TRBV4-3	TRBJ2-1	.	.	TGCGCCAGCAGCCAAGGTGGAGGGGGCCCGCTCAATGAGCAGTTCTTC	CASSQGGGGPLNEQFF
TRBV6-2/TRBV6-3	TRBJ2-1	.	.	TGTGCCAGCAGGCCCCCCGGCGACAATGAGCAGTTCTTC	CASRPPGDNEQFF
TRBV29-1	TRBJ2-1	TRBD2	.	TGCAGCGGACGAGGACTAGCGGGTGACAATGAGCAGTTCTTC	CSGRGLAGDNEQFF
TRBV6-2/TRBV6-3	TRBJ2-1	.	few	TGTGCCAGCAGGCTCGGACGGGGACGCTCCTACAATGAGCAGTTCTTC	CASRLGRGRSYNEQFF
TRBV15	TRBJ1-2	.	.	TGTGCCACCAGCGAGGCAACAGGGGGCTACACCTTC	CATSEATGGYTF
TRBV7-2	TRBJ2-2	TRBD2	many	TGTGCCAGCAGCCCTTCTTGGCGGGAGGCCGGGGAGCTGTTTTTT	CASSPSWREAGELFF
TRBV6-2/TRBV6-3	TRBJ2-1	.	few	TGTGCCAGCAGTATACTGGGACACAATGAGCAGTTCTTC	CASSILGHNEQFF
TRBV7-8	TRBJ1-5	.	.	TGTGCCAGCAGCCGGGATAACAGGGGCAATCAGCCCCAGCATTTT	CASSRDNRGNQPQHF
TRBV4-3	TRBJ2-3	.	.	TGCGCCAGCAGCCAAGAAGCCAGGGAGGTGGCAGATACGCAGTATTTT	CASSQEAREVADTQYF
TRBV2	TRBJ2-1	.	.	TGTGCCAGCAGTACAAACCCTACCGCTCTTATACCCTCCGTCATCAATGAGCAGTTCTTC	CASSTNPTALIPSVINEQFF
TRBV14	TRBJ2-5	.	.	TGTGCCAGCAGCCCCGGTTTTGGGCCCCAAGAGACCCAGTACTTC	CASSPGFGPQETQYF
TRBV7-9	TRBJ2-1	TRBD1	.	TGTGCCAGCAGCTTCAGGGGGCTAAATGAGCAGTTCTTC	CASSFRGLNEQFF
TRBV3-1	TRBJ2-7	TRBD2	.	TGTGCCAGCATGGGAATTAGCGGGAGGGGCCGCTCCTACGAGCAGTACTTC	CASMGISGRGRSYEQYF
TRBV25-1	TRBJ1-1	.	.	TGTGCCAGCAGTGGAGGGGTGAGCACTGAAGCTTTCTTT	CASSGGVSTEAFF
TRBV6-6	TRBJ2-7	.	few	TGTGCCAGCACCTCTTACTCCTACGAGCAGTACTTC	CASTSYSYEQYF
TRBV5-1	TRBJ2-1	.	few	TGCGCCAGCAGCGGGGCGATTGGCGCCGCGTTCTTC	CASSGAIGAAFF